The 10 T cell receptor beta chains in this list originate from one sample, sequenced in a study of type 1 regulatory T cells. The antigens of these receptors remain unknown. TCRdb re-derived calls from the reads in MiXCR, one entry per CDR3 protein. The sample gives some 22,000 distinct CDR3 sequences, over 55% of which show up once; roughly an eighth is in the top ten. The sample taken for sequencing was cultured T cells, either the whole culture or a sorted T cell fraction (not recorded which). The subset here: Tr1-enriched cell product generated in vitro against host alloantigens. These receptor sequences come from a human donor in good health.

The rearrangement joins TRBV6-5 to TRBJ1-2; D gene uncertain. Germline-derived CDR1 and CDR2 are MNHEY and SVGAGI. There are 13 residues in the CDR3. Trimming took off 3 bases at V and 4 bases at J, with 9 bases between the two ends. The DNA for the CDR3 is TGTGCCAGCAGTTATCAGATCACCTATGGCTACACCTTC. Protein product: CASSYQITYGYTF.

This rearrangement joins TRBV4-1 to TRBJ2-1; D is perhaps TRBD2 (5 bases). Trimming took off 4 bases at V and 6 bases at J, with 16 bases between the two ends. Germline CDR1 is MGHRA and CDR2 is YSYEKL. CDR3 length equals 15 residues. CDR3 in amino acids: CASSRLGDRSNEQFF. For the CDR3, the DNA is TGCGCCAGCAGCCGGCTCGGGGATCGATCCAATGAGCAGTTCTTC.

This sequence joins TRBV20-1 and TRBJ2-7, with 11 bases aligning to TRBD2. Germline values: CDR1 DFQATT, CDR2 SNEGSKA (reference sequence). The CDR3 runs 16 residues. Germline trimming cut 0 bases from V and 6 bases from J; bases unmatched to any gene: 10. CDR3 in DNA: TGCAGTGCTAGAGATCCTCTAGCGGGGGGCCAGGGCGAGCAGTACTTC. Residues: CSARDPLAGGQGEQYF.

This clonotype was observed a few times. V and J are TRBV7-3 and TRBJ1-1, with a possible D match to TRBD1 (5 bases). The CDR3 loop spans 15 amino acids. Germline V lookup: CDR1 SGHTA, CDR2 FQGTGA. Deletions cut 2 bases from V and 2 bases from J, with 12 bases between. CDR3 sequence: CASSLYAGLNTEAFF. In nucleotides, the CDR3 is TGTGCCAGCAGCTTATACGCGGGGCTCAACACTGAAGCTTTCTTT. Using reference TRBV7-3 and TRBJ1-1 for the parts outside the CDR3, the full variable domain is GAGVSQTPSNKVTEKGKYVELRCDPISGHTALYWYRQSLGQGPEFLIYFQGTGAADDSGLPNDRFFAVRPEGSVSTLKIQRTERGDSAVYLCASSLYAGLNTEAFFGQGTRLTVV.

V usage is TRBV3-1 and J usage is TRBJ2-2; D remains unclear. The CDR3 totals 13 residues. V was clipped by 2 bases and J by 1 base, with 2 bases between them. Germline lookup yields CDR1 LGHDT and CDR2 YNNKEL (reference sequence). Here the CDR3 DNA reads TGTGCCAGCAGCCAACTGAACACCGGGGAGCTGTTTTTT. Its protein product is CASSQLNTGELFF.

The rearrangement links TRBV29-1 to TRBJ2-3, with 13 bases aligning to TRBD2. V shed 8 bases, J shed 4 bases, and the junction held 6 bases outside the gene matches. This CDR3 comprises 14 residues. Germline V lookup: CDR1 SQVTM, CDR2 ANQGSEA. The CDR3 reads CSITGTSGADTQYF. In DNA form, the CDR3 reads TGCAGCATCACCGGGACTAGCGGGGCAGATACGCAGTATTTT.

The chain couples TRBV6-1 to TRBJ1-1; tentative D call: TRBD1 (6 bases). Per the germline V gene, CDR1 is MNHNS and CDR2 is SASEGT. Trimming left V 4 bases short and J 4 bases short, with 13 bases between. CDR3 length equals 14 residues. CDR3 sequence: CASSAVGGSTEAFF. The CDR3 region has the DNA TGTGCCAGCAGTGCGGTGGGGGGCTCCACTGAAGCTTTCTTT.

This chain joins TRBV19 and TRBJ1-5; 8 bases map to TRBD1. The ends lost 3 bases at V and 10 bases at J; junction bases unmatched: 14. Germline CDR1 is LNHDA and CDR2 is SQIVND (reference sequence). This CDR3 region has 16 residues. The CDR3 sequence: CASSMGYRGVGSPQHF. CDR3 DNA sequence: TGTGCCAGTAGTATGGGTTACAGGGGGGTAGGTAGTCCCCAGCATTTT. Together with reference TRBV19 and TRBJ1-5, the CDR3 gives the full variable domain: DGGITQSPKYLFRKEGQNVTLSCEQNLNHDAMYWYRQDPGQGLRLIYYSQIVNDFQKGDIAEGYSVSREKKESFPLTVTSAQKNPTAFYLCASSMGYRGVGSPQHFGDGTRLSIL.

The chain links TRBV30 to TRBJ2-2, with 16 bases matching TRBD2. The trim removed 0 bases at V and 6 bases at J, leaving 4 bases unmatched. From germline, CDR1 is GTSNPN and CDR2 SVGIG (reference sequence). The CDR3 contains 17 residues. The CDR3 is CAWSVGTSGGVAGELFF. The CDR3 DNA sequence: TGTGCCTGGAGTGTTGGGACTAGCGGGGGGGTGGCCGGGGAGCTGTTTTTT.

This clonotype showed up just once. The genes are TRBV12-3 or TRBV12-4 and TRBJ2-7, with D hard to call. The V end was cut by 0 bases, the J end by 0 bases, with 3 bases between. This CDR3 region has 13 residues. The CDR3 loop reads CASSLAISYEQYF. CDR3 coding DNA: TGTGCCAGCAGTTTAGCCATCTCCTACGAGCAGTACTTC.